This passage covers 12 T cell receptor beta chains from one sample sequenced in a study of spatial heterogeneity in lung cancer. TCRdb reanalysed the 5' RACE reads using MiXCR and keeps one entry per CDR3 protein. Here the sample spans 110,000 or so distinct CDR3 sequences, 10% to 12% being singletons. Time point denoted: blood at routine non-recurrence follow-up after resection. Material: PBMCs, obtained at follow-up. These receptors came from a female donor with early-stage non-small cell lung cancer.

This clonotype showed up many times. J is TRBJ2-1 and V is TRBV12-5; 8 positions match TRBD2. The CDR3 is 15 amino acids. J lost 3 bases, V lost 5 bases, and 6 bases had no gene match. Germline-derived CDR1 and CDR2 are LGHNT and FRNRAP. The CDR3 DNA sequence: TGTGCTAGTGGTCCAAGCGGGAGTGGCTACAATGAGCAGTTCTTC. This sequence encodes CASGPSGSGYNEQFF.

This clonotype was detected only a few times. This chain uses TRBV20-1 with TRBJ2-3; D gene uncertain. Germline CDR1 is DFQATT and CDR2 is SNEGSKA (reference sequence). V dropped 3 bases and J dropped 3 bases, with 10 bases sitting between them. The CDR3 extends over 13 amino acids. The CDR3 bases are TGCAGTGCTAGCCGTATCGATACAGATACGCAGTATTTT. This sequence encodes CSASRIDTDTQYF.

The CDR3 region has the DNA TGTGCCAGCAGCCGCCGGGACGGGACCTACAATGAGCAGTTCTTC. It codes for CASSRRDGTYNEQFF. V gene TRBV5-8 combines with J gene TRBJ2-1; either TRBD1 or TRBD2 may supply D (5 bases each). The CDR3 extends over 15 amino acids. The V and J ends lost 4 bases and 2 bases respectively, with 13 bases between them. The germline CDR1 and CDR2 sequences are SGHTS and YDEGEE. The full variable domain, completed using reference TRBV5-8 and TRBJ2-1, is EAGVTQSPTHLIKTRGQQATLRCSPISGHTSVYWYQQALGLGLQFLLWYDEGEERNRGNFPPRFSGRQFPNYSSELNVNALELEDSALYLCASSRRDGTYNEQFFGPGTRLTVL.

The gene calls are TRBV11-2 and TRBJ1-1; D unresolved. Per germline, CDR1 SGHAT and CDR2 FQNNGV. V was pared by 5 bases and J by 13 bases, with 17 bases between. There are 12 residues in the CDR3. The CDR3 nucleotides read TGTGCCAGCAGCCGTCCGGGGAGGATGGGTTTCTTT. This gives the protein CASSRPGRMGFF.

This clonotype was detected ten times or more. The chain employs TRBV10-3 and TRBJ2-3; TRBD2 is a possible D gene (5 bases). V gave up 1 base and J gave up 5 bases, with 13 bases separating them. The CDR3 extends over 15 amino acids. In germline, CDR1 is ENHRY, CDR2 SYGVKD. The CDR3 region is CAISEYETRRDTQYF. CDR3 bases: TGTGCCATCAGTGAGTACGAAACTAGAAGAGATACGCAGTATTTT.

The chain carries TRBV7-2 and TRBJ2-1; TRBD1 matches 8 bases. V dropped 5 bases and J dropped 6; count of bases not matched to a gene: 12. This CDR3 has 16 amino acids. CDR1 and CDR2 from the germline V gene are SGHTA and FQGNSA. CDR3 region: CASSRRLGTGGNEQFF. The CDR3 DNA reads TGTGCCAGCAGCCGTAGGTTGGGCACAGGGGGCAATGAGCAGTTCTTC.

The chain recombines TRBV11-2 with TRBJ2-3, with D perhaps matching TRBD1 (5 bases). The CDR3 runs to 14 residues. The germline V gene has CDR1 SGHAT and CDR2 FQNNGV. Trimming stripped 1 base from V and 6 bases from J, with 11 bases between. The CDR3 DNA follows: TGTGCCAGCAGCTTAGTCTTTGGGGCCGATACGCAGTATTTT. Encoded protein: CASSLVFGADTQYF.

CDR3 DNA sequence: TGTGCCAGCAGTTACTCTGGGCTGACCCAGTACTTC. Translation gives CASSYSGLTQYF. The rearrangement uses TRBV6-5 and TRBJ2-5; unclear D gene. The germline CDR1 and CDR2 sequences are MNHEY and SVGAGI. The length of the CDR3 is 12 residues. V gave up 0 bases and J gave up 7 bases, with 6 bases separating them.

This clonotype was seen only a few times. The chain recombines TRBV12-3 or TRBV12-4 with TRBJ1-1, with TRBD1 matching over 7 bases. V shed 3 bases and J 1 base; nucleotides not matched to a gene: 2. The CDR3 has 14 residues. The CDR3 sequence: CASSLDRTNTEAFF. CDR3 DNA: TGTGCCAGCAGTTTGGACAGGACGAACACTGAAGCTTTCTTT.

Many counts were recorded for this clonotype. The CDR3 DNA is TGTGCCAGCAGCCAACTCATTCGTGGGGGTCCTACGAAGCAGTACTTC. Residues: CASSQLIRGGPTKQYF. V usage is TRBV3-1 and J usage is TRBJ2-7; D could derive from TRBD1 or TRBD2 (5 bases each). Germline assignment: CDR1 LGHDT and CDR2 YNNKEL (reference sequence). The CDR3 is made up of 16 amino acids. V dropped 2 bases and J dropped 8 bases, with 22 bases sitting between them.

The chain has TRBV5-6 and TRBJ2-7, with 12 bases aligning to TRBD2. This CDR3 spans 15 amino acids. Germline values: CDR1 SGHDT, CDR2 YYEEEE. After removal of 0 bases from V and 4 bases from J, the junction contained 2 bases not matched to a gene. In DNA form, the CDR3 reads TGTGCCAGCAGCTTGGCTACTAGCGGGAGGTACGAGCAGTACTTC. Amino acids: CASSLATSGRYEQYF.

This clonotype was observed at least ten times. The chain couples TRBV18 to TRBJ1-2; D remains unclear. The germline V gene has CDR1 KGHSH and CDR2 LQKENI. There are 14 residues in the CDR3. V was clipped by 3 bases and J by 2 bases, with 10 bases between them. The CDR3 loop is CASSPSGKNYGYTF. The CDR3 DNA reads TGTGCCAGCTCACCGTCGGGAAAAAACTATGGCTACACCTTC.